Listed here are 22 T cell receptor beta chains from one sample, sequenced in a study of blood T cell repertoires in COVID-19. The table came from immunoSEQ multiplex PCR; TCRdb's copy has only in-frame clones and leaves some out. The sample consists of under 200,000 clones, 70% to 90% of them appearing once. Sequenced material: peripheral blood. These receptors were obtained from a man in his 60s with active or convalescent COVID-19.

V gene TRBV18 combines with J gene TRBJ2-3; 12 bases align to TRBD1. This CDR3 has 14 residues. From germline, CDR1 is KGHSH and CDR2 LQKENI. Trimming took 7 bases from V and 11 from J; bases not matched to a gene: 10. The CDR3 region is CASFPGTGGIGQYF. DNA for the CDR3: TGTGCCAGCTTCCCAGGGACAGGGGGCATAGGGCAGTATTTT.

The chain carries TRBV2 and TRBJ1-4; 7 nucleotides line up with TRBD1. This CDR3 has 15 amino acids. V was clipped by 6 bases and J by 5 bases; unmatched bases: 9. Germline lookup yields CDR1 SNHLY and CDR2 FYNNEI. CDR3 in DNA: TGTGCCAGCAGCCGAGGAGGGGGCTCGAATGAAAAACTGTTTTTT. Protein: CASSRGGGSNEKLFF.

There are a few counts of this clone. The CDR3 loop reads CASSQGANEQFF. Written as DNA, the CDR3 is TGTGCCAGCAGTCAGGGGGCGAATGAGCAGTTCTTC. The chain joins TRBV6-5 to TRBJ2-1; TRBD1 matches at 8 bases. This CDR3 contains 12 residues. Losses at the gene ends were 5 bases for V and 7 bases for J; bases not matched to a gene: 1. CDR1 and CDR2 from the germline V gene are MNHEY and SVGAGI.

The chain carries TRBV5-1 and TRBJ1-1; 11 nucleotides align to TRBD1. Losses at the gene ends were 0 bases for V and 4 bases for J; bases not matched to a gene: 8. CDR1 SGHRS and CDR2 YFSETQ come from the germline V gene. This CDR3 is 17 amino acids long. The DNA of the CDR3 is TGCGCCAGCAGCTTGGAGGGGACAGGGGGAATCGGCACTGAAGCTTTCTTT. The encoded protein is CASSLEGTGGIGTEAFF. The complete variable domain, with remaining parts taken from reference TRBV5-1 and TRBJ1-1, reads KAGVTQTPRYLIKTRGQQVTLSCSPISGHRSVSWYQQTPGQGLQFLFEYFSETQRNKGNFPGRFSGRQFSNSRSEMNVSTLELGDSALYLCASSLEGTGGIGTEAFFGQGTRLTVV.

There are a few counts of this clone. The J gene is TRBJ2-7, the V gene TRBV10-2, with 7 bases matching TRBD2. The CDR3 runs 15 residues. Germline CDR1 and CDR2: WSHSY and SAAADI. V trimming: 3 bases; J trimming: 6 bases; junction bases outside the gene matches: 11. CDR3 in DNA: TGCGCCAGCAGTGATAGTAGGGACTACAAGCGCGAGCAGTACTTC. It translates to CASSDSRDYKREQYF.

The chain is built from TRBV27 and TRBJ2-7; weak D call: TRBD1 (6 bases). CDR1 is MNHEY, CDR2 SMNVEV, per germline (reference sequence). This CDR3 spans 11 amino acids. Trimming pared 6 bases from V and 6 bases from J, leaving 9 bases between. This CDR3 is CASSQGFEQYF. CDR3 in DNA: TGTGCCAGCAGCCAGGGGTTCGAGCAGTACTTC.

CDR3 nucleotide sequence: TGTGCCAGCGGACTTGAACCCATTAATTCACCCCTCCACTTT. Protein product: CASGLEPINSPLHF. The chain couples TRBV6-5 to TRBJ1-6; D unclear. The CDR3 has 14 residues. Looked up from germline, CDR1 is MNHEY and CDR2 is SVGAGI. V was pared by 8 bases and J by 6 bases, with 14 bases between.

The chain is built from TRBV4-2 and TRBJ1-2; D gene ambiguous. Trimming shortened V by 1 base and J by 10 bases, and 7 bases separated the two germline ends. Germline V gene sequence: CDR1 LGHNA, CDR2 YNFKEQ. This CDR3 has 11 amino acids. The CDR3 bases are TGTGCCAGCAGCCAAGGCTACTCCTACACCTTC. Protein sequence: CASSQGYSYTF.

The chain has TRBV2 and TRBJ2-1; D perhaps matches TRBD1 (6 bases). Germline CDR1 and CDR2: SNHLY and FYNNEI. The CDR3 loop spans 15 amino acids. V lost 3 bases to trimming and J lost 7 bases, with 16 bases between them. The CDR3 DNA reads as TGTGCCAGCAGTGAGATTGGCCAGGGACAAAATGAGCAGTTCTTC. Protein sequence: CASSEIGQGQNEQFF.

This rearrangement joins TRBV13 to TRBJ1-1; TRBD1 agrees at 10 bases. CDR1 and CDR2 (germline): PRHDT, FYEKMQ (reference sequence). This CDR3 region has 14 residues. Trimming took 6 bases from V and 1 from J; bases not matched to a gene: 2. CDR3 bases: TGTGCCAGCAGAAGGGACAGGGGGAACACTGAAGCTTTCTTT. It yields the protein CASRRDRGNTEAFF.

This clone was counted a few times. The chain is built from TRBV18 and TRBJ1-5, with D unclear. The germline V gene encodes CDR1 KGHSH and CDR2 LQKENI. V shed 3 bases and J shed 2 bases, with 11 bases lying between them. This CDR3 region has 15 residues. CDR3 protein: CASSPGGNGNQPQHF. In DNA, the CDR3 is TGTGCCAGCTCACCGGGAGGGAACGGCAATCAGCCCCAGCATTTT.

The CDR3 nucleotides are TGTGCCACAGGGACAGGGGGCAGGCCAGATACGCAGTATTTT. The encoded protein is CATGTGGRPDTQYF. The chain combines TRBV6-4 with TRBJ2-3; 12 nucleotides line up with TRBD1. Trimming removed 10 bases from V and 4 bases from J; junction bases left unmatched: 6. The CDR3 runs to 14 residues. Germline lookup yields CDR1 MRHNA and CDR2 SNTAGT.

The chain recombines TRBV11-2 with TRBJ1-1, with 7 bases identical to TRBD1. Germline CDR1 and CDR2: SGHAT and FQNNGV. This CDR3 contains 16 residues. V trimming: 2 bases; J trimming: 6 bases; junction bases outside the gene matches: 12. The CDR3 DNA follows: TGTGCCAGCAGCTTACAGGCAGGGGGTATGAGATCTGAAGCTTTCTTT. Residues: CASSLQAGGMRSEAFF.

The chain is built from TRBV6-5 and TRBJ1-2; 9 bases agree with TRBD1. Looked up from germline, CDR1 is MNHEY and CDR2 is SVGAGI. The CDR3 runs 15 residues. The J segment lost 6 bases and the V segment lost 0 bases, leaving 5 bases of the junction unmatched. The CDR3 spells CASSYSRDRVDGYTF. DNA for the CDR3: TGTGCCAGCAGTTACTCGAGGGACAGGGTTGATGGCTACACCTTC.

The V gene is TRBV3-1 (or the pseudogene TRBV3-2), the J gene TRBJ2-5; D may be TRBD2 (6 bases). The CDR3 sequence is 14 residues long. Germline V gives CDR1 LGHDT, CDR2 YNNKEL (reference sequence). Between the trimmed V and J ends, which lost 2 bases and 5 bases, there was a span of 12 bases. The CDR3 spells CASSQRRGGETQYF. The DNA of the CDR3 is TGTGCCAGCAGCCAACGACGCGGAGGGGAGACCCAGTACTTC.

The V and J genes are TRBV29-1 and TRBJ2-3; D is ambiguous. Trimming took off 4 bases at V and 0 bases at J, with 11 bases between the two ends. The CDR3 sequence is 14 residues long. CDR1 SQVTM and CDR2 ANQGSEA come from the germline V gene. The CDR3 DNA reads TGCAGCGTTGGGCGGCAGCAGAGCACAGATACGCAGTATTTT. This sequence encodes CSVGRQQSTDTQYF.

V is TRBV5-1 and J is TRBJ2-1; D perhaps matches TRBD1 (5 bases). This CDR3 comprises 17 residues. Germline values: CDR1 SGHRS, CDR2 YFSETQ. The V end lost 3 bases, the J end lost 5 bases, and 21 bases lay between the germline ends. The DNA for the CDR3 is TGCGCCAGCAGCTCCGACCCGACTGCAGCCAGGGACAATGAGCAGTTCTTC. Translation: CASSSDPTAARDNEQFF.

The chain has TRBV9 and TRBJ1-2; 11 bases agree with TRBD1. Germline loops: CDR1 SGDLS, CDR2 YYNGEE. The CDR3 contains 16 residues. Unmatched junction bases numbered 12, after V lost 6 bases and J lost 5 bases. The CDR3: CASTKKLDRGHYGYTF. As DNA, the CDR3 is TGTGCCAGCACCAAGAAGCTGGACAGGGGGCATTATGGCTACACCTTC.

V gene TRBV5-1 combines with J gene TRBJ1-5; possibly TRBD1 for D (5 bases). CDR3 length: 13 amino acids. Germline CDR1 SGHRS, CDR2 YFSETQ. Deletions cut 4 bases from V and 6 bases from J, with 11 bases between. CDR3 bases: TGCGCCAGCAGCCCACAGGCAGGTCAGCCCCAGCATTTT. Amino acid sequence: CASSPQAGQPQHF.

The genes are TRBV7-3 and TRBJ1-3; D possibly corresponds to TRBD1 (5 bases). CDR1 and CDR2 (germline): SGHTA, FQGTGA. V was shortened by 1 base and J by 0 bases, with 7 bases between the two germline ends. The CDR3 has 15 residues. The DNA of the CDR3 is TGTGCCAGCAGCTTAAAAGGGGACTCTGGAAACACCATATATTTT. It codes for CASSLKGDSGNTIYF.

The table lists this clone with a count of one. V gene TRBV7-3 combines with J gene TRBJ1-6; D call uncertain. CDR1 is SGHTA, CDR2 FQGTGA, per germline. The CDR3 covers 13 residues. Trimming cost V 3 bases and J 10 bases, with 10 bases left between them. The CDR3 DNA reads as TGTGCCAGCAGCTTCTTGGAGGGATCACCCCTCCACTTT. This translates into CASSFLEGSPLHF. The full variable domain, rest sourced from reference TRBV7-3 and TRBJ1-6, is GAGVSQTPSNKVTEKGKYVELRCDPISGHTALYWYRQSLGQGPEFLIYFQGTGAADDSGLPNDRFFAVRPEGSVSTLKIQRTERGDSAVYLCASSFLEGSPLHFGNGTRLTVT.

The CDR3 sequence: CASSSQHSTRSTDTQYF. In DNA form, the CDR3 reads TGTGCCAGTAGCTCACAGCATTCCACTAGAAGCACAGATACGCAGTATTTT. The chain uses TRBV19 and TRBJ2-3, with a tentative D call TRBD2 (5 bases). The germline V and J ends were trimmed by 6 bases and 0 bases, with 19 bases remaining between them. CDR1 is LNHDA, CDR2 SQIVND, per germline (reference sequence). The CDR3 has 17 residues. Combining the CDR3 with reference TRBV19 and TRBJ2-3 gives the whole variable domain DGGITQSPKYLFRKEGQNVTLSCEQNLNHDAMYWYRQDPGQGLRLIYYSQIVNDFQKGDIAEGYSVSREKKESFPLTVTSAQKNPTAFYLCASSSQHSTRSTDTQYFGPGTRLTVL.